A single T cell receptor (beta chain) is shown here with its context. Its specific antigen is unknown. No much larger clone exists at a distance of one base, and base qualities are not known. The immunoSEQ Assay, a bias-controlled multiplex PCR, was used to amplify TCRbeta CDR3 regions from genomic DNA. Processing in the source paper ran as follows. The number of nucleated cells in each sample was estimated by amplification of reference gene primers within the assay. Sequence reads were collapsed and filtered to measure the absolute abundance of every unique TCRbeta CDR3 rearrangement. For each sample, productive Simpson clonality was calculated by taking the square root of Simpson's diversity index across productive rearrangements. TCRdb mirrors the immuneACCESS table, restricted to in-frame sequences. Some clones are absent from its copies; in checked studies, under half trace to an unresolved V gene, and the reason for the others is unknown. V and J calls and clone size are given by that table; D and trimming were obtained from the DNA. For this sample there are roughly 140,000 clones; 80% to 90% appear just once. The ten largest clones capture around 8% of the sample.

One collaborating source in Seattle enrolled patients during active infection and followed them longitudinally through the course of disease. Whole blood was collected in K2EDTA tubes by collaborating institutions according to the institutions' own protocols. For TCRbeta analysis, collaborators shipped samples in one of three forms: frozen whole blood, isolated PBMCs, or DNA extracted from either of those sample types. The data stem from a study of blood T cell repertoires in COVID-19 (dated by TCRdb to 2018 to 2020). Study-level background: Collaborator samples came from the United States, Italy and Spain and covered acute and convalescent phases of COVID-19. The samples were drawn from the first 160 participants of the ongoing ImmuneRACE study and from 1,200 or so subjects provided by 6 global collaborators. Where available, HLA class I and class II types were obtained from metadata supplied by the sample provider rather than from assay-based typing. The material from the prospective study consisted of cDNA or gDNA derived from T cells, B-cell-depleted T cells, or PBMCs. The repertoires were released in a freely available public database meant as a resource for research on the immune response to SARS-CoV-2. Deeply sampled blood TCRbeta repertoires from subjects exposed to, actively infected with, or recovered from COVID-19 were included in the dataset. The sample metadata nearly always contained a de-identified subject ID, COVID-19 status, age in years and sex. The full study reports these points: The amount of clinical and demographic metadata varied by source and participant and was provided uncurated.

The receptor was isolated from a woman aged 55-69 years with COVID-19, enrolled during active disease. Sequenced sample: peripheral blood.

The CDR3 region has the sequence CATSDRRALAKNIQYF. The DNA sequence is TGTGCCACCAGTGATAGAAGAGCTCTAGCCAAAAACATTCAGTACTTC. The chain is assembled from TRBV24-1 and TRBJ2-4; the D gene assignment is ambiguous. V is clipped by 3 bases and J by 0 bases, and the sequence between their germline boundaries is 11 bases long. The CDR3 has 16 amino acids, counting the end cysteine and phenylalanine. Only the CDR3 portion is preserved as DNA: 48 bases, with reading frame beginning at the first base. From the germline V gene, CDR1 is KGHDR and CDR2 is SFDVKD.